This is a list of T cell receptor beta chains from one sample in a study of CD8 T cells in ankylosing spondylitis. TCRdb reprocessed the 5' RACE reads with MiXCR, giving one entry per CDR3 protein. The sample includes 700,000 or so distinct CDR3 sequences, roughly 20% of them seen just once. The sample consisted of blood, either unsorted or a sorted T cell fraction (not recorded which). These receptors came from a male donor with ankylosing spondylitis. Each CDR3 is given with its conserved first and last residue.

J,V,CDR3
TRBJ1-2,TRBV5-1,CASSSAGATYGYTF
TRBJ1-3,TRBV7-6,CASSPSTGNRNTIYF
TRBJ2-1,TRBV7-7,CASSLVAGGAEIFF
TRBJ2-5,TRBV12-5,CASGFGETQYF
TRBJ2-2,TRBV7-3,CASSADRAGELFF
TRBJ2-1,TRBV10-3,CAISARAGSSYNEQFF
TRBJ2-2,TRBV12-3/TRBV12-4,CASSTMTSGTATGELFF
TRBJ1-4,TRBV14,CASSRGFGEKLFF
TRBJ1-1,TRBV12-3/TRBV12-4,CASKQGRPNTEAFF
TRBJ2-6,TRBV9,CASSLAGGSSGANVLTF
TRBJ2-5,TRBV12-3/TRBV12-4,CASSSWTGGETQYF
TRBJ2-7,TRBV7-7,CASSIQGDPYEQYF
TRBJ1-1,TRBV6-1,CASTRQTGSAEAFF
TRBJ1-5,TRBV5-5,CASSPGGASQPQHF
TRBJ2-4,TRBV29-1,CSVETAMGAKNIQYF
TRBJ2-1,TRBV5-5,CASSLEQGYYNEQFF
TRBJ1-1,TRBV6-5,CASSYGDMNTEAFF
TRBJ2-1,TRBV29-1,CSVDLSSGAVF
TRBJ2-7,TRBV12-3/TRBV12-4,CASKRTGREQYF
TRBJ2-1,TRBV7-6,CASSLRTAEQFF
TRBJ2-1,TRBV6-2/TRBV6-3,CASSYWPGGPYNEQFF
TRBJ2-1,TRBV4-1,CASSQVDRDNEQFF
TRBJ2-6,TRBV6-2/TRBV6-3,CASTPGGPGANVLTF
TRBJ2-7,TRBV5-1,CASSLGQGWNEQYF
TRBJ2-2,TRBV7-2,CASSLLQGGTGELFF
TRBJ1-5,TRBV7-9,CASSSPGPQHF
TRBJ1-3,TRBV3-1,CASQNSGNTIYF
TRBJ2-1,TRBV29-1,CSVEAPSGEQFF
TRBJ2-7,TRBV25-1,CASTLLSYEQYF
TRBJ2-5,TRBV7-9,CASSLVERETQYF
TRBJ1-3,TRBV12-3/TRBV12-4,CASSFESGVGNTIYF
TRBJ1-1,TRBV5-1,CASSLEGPVTEAFF
TRBJ2-7,TRBV7-2,CASSPSTWGRLGEQYF
TRBJ2-3,TRBV7-3,CASSLGLAGGPYTDTQYF
TRBJ2-5,TRBV4-1,CASSQDWLNQETQYF
TRBJ2-7,TRBV7-9,CASIPGTTEASYEQYF
TRBJ2-2,TRBV7-9,CASSLATPRQNTGELFF